The rows below give T cell receptor beta chains drawn from one sample of a study of shared clonotypes between healthy human individuals. Profiled with immunoSEQ multiplex PCR; TCRdb holds only in-frame clones, not every one. Of around 620,000 clones listed, about 95% are singletons. The sample taken for sequencing was naive CD8+ T cells sorted from blood. The receptors originated from a woman aged 30 to 39 in good health. The CDR3 runs from the conserved cysteine through the conserved F or W. The order of the fields is clone size, J gene, V gene, D gene, CDR3 protein, CDR3 DNA. The D gene is left open where the match is weak. Clone size is given for some rows only: seen once, a few or many times, or a class if the clone is expanded.

>-|TRBJ2-7|TRBV27|TRBD2
CASSLSAGGLFNEQYF
TGTGCCAGCAGTTTATCAGCGGGAGGGTTGTTCAACGAGCAGTACTTC
>once|TRBJ2-7|TRBV10-2|TRBD2
CASIGTSSDYEQYF
TGCGCCAGCATTGGGACTAGCTCGGACTACGAGCAGTACTTC
>-|TRBJ2-7|TRBV28|TRBD1
CASRGDRGDYEQYF
TGTGCCAGCAGGGGTGACAGGGGCGACTACGAGCAGTACTTC
>-|TRBJ1-1|TRBV5-6|-
CASSLAGAENTEAFF
TGTGCCAGCAGCTTGGCCGGGGCAGAGAACACTGAAGCTTTCTTT
>-|TRBJ2-5|TRBV7-9|-
CASSPPTTAQETQYF
TGTGCCAGCAGCCCACCTACGACTGCCCAAGAGACCCAGTACTTC
>-|TRBJ2-7|TRBV19|-
CASSIVGASYEQYF
TGTGCCAGTAGTATAGTCGGGGCCTCCTACGAGCAGTACTTC
>-|TRBJ1-3|TRBV6-6|-
CASSYSTGNTIYF
TGTGCCAGCAGTTACTCAACGGGGAACACCATATATTTT
>-|TRBJ2-1|TRBV29-1|TRBD2
CSVVLAGVGNEQFF
TGCAGCGTTGTCCTAGCGGGAGTGGGCAATGAGCAGTTCTTC
>-|TRBJ2-1|TRBV4-1|TRBD2
CASSQRGLAGGPGEQFF
TGCGCCAGCAGCCAGAGAGGACTAGCGGGAGGGCCTGGTGAGCAGTTCTTC
>once|TRBJ1-5|TRBV28|-
CASSLGHWDNQPQHF
TGTGCCAGCAGTTTAGGACATTGGGACAATCAGCCCCAGCATTTT
>-|TRBJ1-6|TRBV4-1|-
CASSQEWTPGPNSPLHF
TGCGCCAGCAGCCAAGAGTGGACACCCGGGCCTAATTCACCCCTCCACTTT
>-|TRBJ1-1|TRBV4-1|-
CASSPIGGVSVHLSPEAFF
TGCGCCAGCAGCCCAATCGGGGGGGTGTCCGTCCACCTCTCACCCGAAGCTTTCTTT
>-|TRBJ1-2|TRBV2|-
CASSDGGGGYTF
TGTGCCAGCAGTGACGGGGGCGGTGGCTACACCTTC
>-|TRBJ2-4|TRBV29-1|-
CSVLYEAKNIQYF
TGCAGCGTCCTATATGAAGCCAAAAACATTCAGTACTTC
>-|TRBJ2-7|TRBV29-1|TRBD2
CSVPIAGLEIYEQYF
TGCAGCGTTCCTATCGCGGGACTAGAGATCTACGAGCAGTACTTC
>-|TRBJ2-7|TRBV15|TRBD2
CATSPGEGYEQYF
TGTGCCACCAGCCCGGGGGAGGGCTACGAGCAGTACTTC
>-|TRBJ2-1|TRBV5-6|-
CASNRDFYNEQFF
TGTGCCAGCAACCGGGACTTTTACAATGAGCAGTTCTTC
>-|TRBJ2-7|TRBV6-1|-
CASSDGNNLLSYEQYF
TGTGCCAGCAGTGACGGGAATAACCTCCTCTCCTACGAGCAGTACTTC
>-|TRBJ2-7|TRBV27|TRBD1
CASSFFGTGDNEQYF
TGTGCCAGCAGTTTTTTCGGGACAGGGGATAACGAGCAGTACTTC
>-|TRBJ2-7|TRBV9|TRBD2
CASSLGTSGRAGEQYF
TGTGCCAGCAGCCTTGGGACTAGCGGGAGGGCCGGTGAGCAGTACTTC
>-|TRBJ2-1|TRBV30|-
CAWAGPDNEQFF
TGTGCCTGGGCGGGACCAGACAATGAGCAGTTCTTC
>-|TRBJ2-1|TRBV5-6|-
CASSLSEDYDNEQFF
TGTGCCAGCAGCTTGTCCGAGGACTACGACAATGAGCAGTTCTTC
>-|TRBJ2-7|TRBV2|-
CASMGGRNSYEQYF
TGTGCCAGCATGGGGGGACGAAACTCCTACGAGCAGTACTTC
>-|TRBJ2-1|TRBV6-5|-
CASSYGTWAYNEQFF
TGTGCCAGCAGTTACGGGACATGGGCCTACAATGAGCAGTTCTTC
>-|TRBJ2-1|TRBV2|TRBD2
CASRSSGRYNEQFF
TGTGCCAGCAGGAGTAGCGGGAGATACAATGAGCAGTTCTTC
>-|TRBJ2-1|TRBV7-8|-
CASSLVPPGLSYNEQFF
TGTGCCAGCAGCTTAGTACCCCCCGGTCTCTCCTACAATGAGCAGTTCTTC
>-|TRBJ1-5|TRBV5-8|-
CASGESGQPQHF
TGTGCCTCCGGGGAGAGTGGCCAGCCCCAGCATTTT
>once|TRBJ1-1|TRBV2|TRBD1
CASRDRGVLVNTEAFF
TGTGCCAGCAGGGACAGGGGCGTCTTGGTGAACACTGAAGCTTTCTTT
>-|TRBJ2-7|TRBV2|-
CALGGTSLYEQYF
TGTGCCCTCGGCGGGACAAGCCTCTACGAGCAGTACTTC
>-|TRBJ2-3|TRBV5-6|-
CASSLLAAWTDTQYF
TGTGCCAGCAGCTTGTTAGCAGCGTGGACAGATACGCAGTATTTT
>-|TRBJ2-7|TRBV27|TRBD1
CASNPGTGYEQYF
TGTGCCAGCAACCCCGGGACAGGCTACGAGCAGTACTTC
>-|TRBJ1-2|TRBV28|-
CASSFPFGFISNYGYTF
TGTGCCAGCAGTTTCCCCTTCGGCTTTATCTCTAACTATGGCTACACCTTC